This record concerns one T cell receptor (beta chain) sequence. The V gene end was trimmed by 7 bases and the J gene end by 3 bases; junction bases not matched to a gene: 9. CDR1 is SNHLY and CDR2 is FYNNEI in the germline V gene. The CDR3 covers 15 residues. This entry is derived from a study of blood T cell repertoires in COVID-19. Study at large: There were acute and convalescent COVID-19 samples, and they came from the United States, Italy and Spain. The cDNA or gDNA used as material had been derived from T cells, B-cell-depleted T cells, or PBMCs.

The data were produced by immunoSEQ multiplex PCR, yet TCRdb's version contains in-frame clones alone and is incomplete. In the table there are some 220,000 clones, 85% of which are singletons. The receptor comes from a woman aged 55-70 years with active or convalescent COVID-19. The genes are TRBV2 and TRBJ2-3; 8 nucleotides line up with TRBD1. The sequenced sample was peripheral blood. The CDR3 DNA follows: TGTGCCAGCAACCTCCCGGGACAGGTAACAGATACGCAGTATTTT. Translated, it gives CASNLPGQVTDTQYF.